A selection of T cell receptor beta chains follows, all from one sample in a study of cytomegalovirus exposure and HLA in healthy donors. The data were produced by immunoSEQ multiplex PCR, yet TCRdb's version contains in-frame clones alone and is incomplete. This sample has about 150,000 clones; 70% to 80% occur once, and the top ten carry about 4%. Sequenced input: PBMCs. These receptors all stem from a human donor in good health. Both conserved end residues are part of each CDR3. Each record gives: D gene, J gene, clone size, V gene, CDR3 protein, CDR3 DNA. The D gene is left open where the match is weak. The size entry is marked missing in some rows and otherwise reads once, few, many or a size class.

d_call: .
j_call: TRBJ1-5
clone_size: .
v_call: TRBV7-2
cdr3_aa: CASSLPDQPQHF
cdr3_nt: TGTGCCAGCAGCTTACCGGATCAGCCCCAGCATTTT

d_call: TRBD2
j_call: TRBJ2-7
clone_size: .
v_call: TRBV5-6
cdr3_aa: CASIFTGTSGPESYEQYF
cdr3_nt: TGTGCCAGCATCTTTACCGGGACTAGCGGACCTGAAAGCTACGAGCAGTACTTC

d_call: .
j_call: TRBJ1-2
clone_size: .
v_call: TRBV10-3
cdr3_aa: CAISESVKGGGGYTF
cdr3_nt: TGTGCCATCAGTGAGTCGGTCAAGGGAGGCGGTGGCTACACCTTC

d_call: TRBD2
j_call: TRBJ2-7
clone_size: .
v_call: TRBV28
cdr3_aa: CAVGGVISYEQYF
cdr3_nt: TGTGCCGTCGGGGGGGTGATTTCCTACGAGCAGTACTTC

d_call: .
j_call: TRBJ2-2
clone_size: .
v_call: TRBV5-1
cdr3_aa: CASSLEARGGGELFF
cdr3_nt: TGCGCCAGCAGCTTGGAAGCGCGGGGTGGCGGGGAGCTGTTTTTT

d_call: .
j_call: TRBJ1-5
clone_size: .
v_call: TRBV4-2
cdr3_aa: CASRAGEDNQPQHF
cdr3_nt: TGTGCCAGCAGGGCGGGGGAAGACAATCAGCCCCAGCATTTT

d_call: .
j_call: TRBJ1-2
clone_size: .
v_call: TRBV6-5
cdr3_aa: CASLQVPYGYTF
cdr3_nt: TGTGCCAGTCTCCAGGTCCCCTATGGCTACACCTTC

d_call: .
j_call: TRBJ2-7
clone_size: .
v_call: TRBV5-4
cdr3_aa: CASSLVGGPHYEQYF
cdr3_nt: TGTGCCAGCAGCTTGGTGGGGGGGCCCCACTACGAGCAGTACTTC

d_call: .
j_call: TRBJ1-5
clone_size: few
v_call: TRBV6-5
cdr3_aa: CASSSLDIGKPQHF
cdr3_nt: TGTGCCAGCAGTTCACTAGACATCGGGAAGCCCCAGCATTTT

d_call: .
j_call: TRBJ2-5
clone_size: .
v_call: TRBV18
cdr3_aa: CASSPEAQAIPETQYF
cdr3_nt: TGTGCCAGCTCACCGGAGGCGCAGGCCATACCGGAGACCCAGTACTTC

d_call: TRBD1
j_call: TRBJ2-1
clone_size: .
v_call: TRBV29-1
cdr3_aa: CSVHGTAEEQFF
cdr3_nt: TGCAGCGTACACGGGACAGCGGAAGAGCAGTTCTTC

d_call: TRBD1
j_call: TRBJ1-1
clone_size: .
v_call: TRBV29-1
cdr3_aa: CSVPLQGSLNTEAFF
cdr3_nt: TGCAGCGTTCCATTACAGGGGTCATTGAACACTGAAGCTTTCTTT

d_call: TRBD2
j_call: TRBJ2-1
clone_size: .
v_call: TRBV10-3
cdr3_aa: CATSIAGGLNEQFF
cdr3_nt: TGTGCCACCAGCATAGCGGGGGGCTTGAATGAGCAGTTCTTC

d_call: TRBD2
j_call: TRBJ2-4
clone_size: few
v_call: TRBV2
cdr3_aa: CATQELAGEPLAKNIQYF
cdr3_nt: TGTGCCACCCAGGAACTAGCGGGAGAACCCCTAGCCAAAAACATTCAGTACTTC

d_call: .
j_call: TRBJ2-7
clone_size: .
v_call: TRBV10-2
cdr3_aa: CASSASSVFSYEQYF
cdr3_nt: TGCGCCAGCAGCGCCTCTAGCGTCTTCTCCTACGAGCAGTACTTC

d_call: TRBD1
j_call: TRBJ1-5
clone_size: .
v_call: TRBV19
cdr3_aa: CASSPQDRGFQPQHF
cdr3_nt: TGTGCCAGTTCTCCTCAGGACAGGGGGTTTCAGCCCCAGCATTTT

d_call: .
j_call: TRBJ2-3
clone_size: .
v_call: TRBV19
cdr3_aa: CASSIRGANTDTQYF
cdr3_nt: TGTGCCAGTAGTATTCGGGGGGCAAACACAGATACGCAGTATTTT

d_call: .
j_call: TRBJ2-7
clone_size: .
v_call: TRBV4-3
cdr3_aa: CASSQDRRVNYEQYF
cdr3_nt: TGCGCCAGCAGCCAAGATCGTCGGGTAAACTACGAGCAGTACTTC

d_call: TRBD2
j_call: TRBJ2-5
clone_size: .
v_call: TRBV19
cdr3_aa: CASRPPGLGQETQYF
cdr3_nt: TGTGCCAGTAGGCCGCCGGGACTAGGACAAGAGACCCAGTACTTC

d_call: TRBD1
j_call: TRBJ2-7
clone_size: .
v_call: TRBV19
cdr3_aa: CASSMTGFHEQYF
cdr3_nt: TGTGCCAGTAGTATGACAGGGTTTCACGAGCAGTACTTC

d_call: .
j_call: TRBJ1-1
clone_size: .
v_call: TRBV10-3
cdr3_aa: CAISADSNTEAFF
cdr3_nt: TGTGCCATCAGTGCGGACAGCAACACTGAAGCTTTCTTT

d_call: .
j_call: TRBJ2-7
clone_size: .
v_call: TRBV28
cdr3_aa: CALNAPDRITIYEQYF
cdr3_nt: TGTGCCTTAAACGCACCGGACAGAATCACCATTTACGAGCAGTACTTC

d_call: .
j_call: TRBJ1-1
clone_size: .
v_call: TRBV5-6
cdr3_aa: CASSLNQGLGTEAFF
cdr3_nt: TGTGCCAGCAGCTTGAATCAGGGTTTGGGGACTGAAGCTTTCTTT

d_call: .
j_call: TRBJ1-1
clone_size: .
v_call: TRBV28
cdr3_aa: CASSWLQGSGTEAFF
cdr3_nt: TGTGCCAGCAGTTGGTTACAGGGCTCCGGCACTGAAGCTTTCTTT

d_call: TRBD1
j_call: TRBJ1-5
clone_size: once
v_call: TRBV6-5
cdr3_aa: CASSSIQGDNQPQHF
cdr3_nt: TGTGCCAGCAGTTCCATACAGGGGGACAATCAGCCCCAGCATTTT

d_call: .
j_call: TRBJ1-6
clone_size: .
v_call: TRBV6-4
cdr3_aa: CASSQGANSPLHF
cdr3_nt: TGTGCCAGCAGTCAGGGTGCTAATTCACCCCTCCACTTT

d_call: .
j_call: TRBJ1-5
clone_size: .
v_call: TRBV7-9
cdr3_aa: CASSFGTLRDQPQHF
cdr3_nt: TGTGCCAGCAGCTTCGGGACACTCAGAGATCAGCCCCAGCATTTT

d_call: .
j_call: TRBJ2-5
clone_size: .
v_call: TRBV5-6
cdr3_aa: CASSLEGRLGETQYF
cdr3_nt: TGTGCCAGCAGCCTTGAGGGTAGGCTAGGGGAGACCCAGTACTTC

d_call: .
j_call: TRBJ1-2
clone_size: .
v_call: TRBV2
cdr3_aa: CASSEWAGQGGYTF
cdr3_nt: TGTGCCAGCAGTGAATGGGCAGGTCAGGGGGGCTACACCTTC

d_call: .
j_call: TRBJ1-2
clone_size: .
v_call: TRBV28
cdr3_aa: CASSPRLNYGYTF
cdr3_nt: TGTGCCAGCAGCCCCCGGTTGAACTATGGCTACACCTTC

d_call: .
j_call: TRBJ1-2
clone_size: .
v_call: TRBV4-1
cdr3_aa: CASSPTGNYGYTF
cdr3_nt: TGCGCCAGCAGTCCAACAGGAAACTATGGCTACACCTTC

d_call: TRBD1
j_call: TRBJ1-1
clone_size: .
v_call: TRBV11-2
cdr3_aa: CASSTKLAPGQGTRAFF
cdr3_nt: TGTGCCAGCAGCACGAAACTGGCTCCGGGACAGGGAACGCGGGCTTTCTTT

d_call: .
j_call: TRBJ1-1
clone_size: .
v_call: TRBV10-3
cdr3_aa: CAISEGDKGRGRTEAFF
cdr3_nt: TGTGCCATCAGTGAGGGGGACAAAGGGAGAGGAAGGACTGAAGCTTTCTTT

d_call: .
j_call: TRBJ1-6
clone_size: .
v_call: TRBV6-1
cdr3_aa: CASSEARTSHSPLHF
cdr3_nt: TGTGCCAGCAGTGAAGCAAGGACATCCCATTCACCCCTCCACTTT

d_call: .
j_call: TRBJ2-7
clone_size: .
v_call: TRBV4-3
cdr3_aa: CASSQARRSEQYF
cdr3_nt: TGCGCCAGCAGCCAAGCCCGAAGGAGCGAGCAGTACTTC

d_call: .
j_call: TRBJ1-5
clone_size: .
v_call: TRBV9
cdr3_aa: CASSGPGGNQPQHF
cdr3_nt: TGTGCCAGCAGCGGACCCGGGGGTAATCAGCCCCAGCATTTT

d_call: .
j_call: TRBJ2-3
clone_size: .
v_call: TRBV6-1
cdr3_aa: CASTEGEQSTDTQYF
cdr3_nt: TGTGCCAGCACCGAGGGAGAACAGAGCACAGATACGCAGTATTTT

d_call: .
j_call: TRBJ1-1
clone_size: .
v_call: TRBV4-2
cdr3_aa: CASSQVAGSGVSTEAFF
cdr3_nt: TGTGCCAGCAGCCAAGTAGCGGGGTCAGGGGTTAGCACTGAAGCTTTCTTT

d_call: TRBD2
j_call: TRBJ2-1
clone_size: .
v_call: TRBV5-1
cdr3_aa: CASSLVGAGGPGEQFF
cdr3_nt: TGCGCCAGCAGCTTGGTCGGAGCGGGGGGGCCTGGGGAGCAGTTCTTC

d_call: TRBD2
j_call: TRBJ2-7
clone_size: .
v_call: TRBV5-1
cdr3_aa: CASSLAREQVPAASEQYF
cdr3_nt: TGCGCCAGCAGCTTGGCGCGGGAGCAAGTCCCCGCGGCCTCCGAGCAGTACTTC

d_call: .
j_call: TRBJ1-5
clone_size: few
v_call: TRBV6-5
cdr3_aa: CASSGPGDGNQPQHF
cdr3_nt: TGTGCCAGCAGCGGACCAGGGGACGGCAATCAGCCCCAGCATTTT

d_call: .
j_call: TRBJ1-2
clone_size: .
v_call: TRBV25-1
cdr3_aa: CASSEAGQRSYTF
cdr3_nt: TGTGCCAGCAGTGAGGCAGGGCAGAGGAGCTACACCTTC

d_call: .
j_call: TRBJ2-7
clone_size: .
v_call: TRBV10-1
cdr3_aa: CASRPSQGQYEQYF
cdr3_nt: TGCGCCAGCAGACCTTCGCAGGGACAATACGAGCAGTACTTC

d_call: .
j_call: TRBJ2-7
clone_size: .
v_call: TRBV7-9
cdr3_aa: CASSPWDTTYEQYF
cdr3_nt: TGTGCCAGCAGCCCCTGGGACACTACCTACGAGCAGTACTTC

d_call: TRBD1
j_call: TRBJ1-3
clone_size: once
v_call: TRBV27
cdr3_aa: CASSLGGGQGGNTIYF
cdr3_nt: TGTGCCAGCAGTTTAGGGGGGGGACAGGGGGGAAACACCATATATTTT

d_call: TRBD1
j_call: TRBJ1-2
clone_size: .
v_call: TRBV28
cdr3_aa: CASSPRTGVTGYTF
cdr3_nt: TGTGCCAGCAGTCCACGGACAGGGGTTACTGGCTACACCTTC

d_call: TRBD1
j_call: TRBJ2-7
clone_size: .
v_call: TRBV28
cdr3_aa: CASSPRDREIPEQYF
cdr3_nt: TGTGCCAGCAGTCCCCGGGACAGGGAGATCCCCGAGCAGTACTTC

d_call: TRBD1
j_call: TRBJ1-3
clone_size: .
v_call: TRBV10-1
cdr3_aa: CASSAGTGTGNTIYF
cdr3_nt: TGCGCCAGCAGTGCCGGGACAGGGACTGGAAACACCATATATTTT

d_call: .
j_call: TRBJ2-5
clone_size: .
v_call: TRBV27
cdr3_aa: CASSETGHGETQYF
cdr3_nt: TGTGCCAGCAGTGAAACGGGACACGGAGAGACCCAGTACTTC

d_call: .
j_call: TRBJ1-2
clone_size: .
v_call: TRBV9
cdr3_aa: CASSVRAALSYGYTF
cdr3_nt: TGTGCCAGCAGCGTCAGGGCAGCTCTAAGCTATGGCTACACCTTC

d_call: TRBD2
j_call: TRBJ2-3
clone_size: .
v_call: TRBV7-2
cdr3_aa: CASSDRLAGGGDTQYF
cdr3_nt: TGTGCCAGCAGCGACCGACTAGCGGGGGGGGGAGATACGCAGTATTTT

d_call: TRBD1
j_call: TRBJ2-7
clone_size: .
v_call: TRBV6-5
cdr3_aa: CASRGTGSYEQYF
cdr3_nt: TGTGCCAGCAGGGGGACAGGGTCCTACGAGCAGTACTTC